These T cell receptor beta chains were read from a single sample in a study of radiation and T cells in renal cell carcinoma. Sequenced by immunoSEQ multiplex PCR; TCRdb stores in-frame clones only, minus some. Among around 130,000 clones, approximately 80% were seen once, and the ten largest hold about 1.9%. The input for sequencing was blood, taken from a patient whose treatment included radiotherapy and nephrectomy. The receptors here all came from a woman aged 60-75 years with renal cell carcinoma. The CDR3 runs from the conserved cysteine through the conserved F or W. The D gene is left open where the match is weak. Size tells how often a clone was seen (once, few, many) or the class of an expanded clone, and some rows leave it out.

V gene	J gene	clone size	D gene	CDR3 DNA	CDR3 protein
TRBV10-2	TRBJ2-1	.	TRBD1	TGCGCCAGCGCAGGGGGCGCCTACAATGAGCAGTTCTTC	CASAGGAYNEQFF
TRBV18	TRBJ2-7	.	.	TGTGCCAGCTCAGACAGGGGAGGGAACGAGCAGTACTTC	CASSDRGGNEQYF
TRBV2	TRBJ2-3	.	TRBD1	TGTGCCAGCAGCGGACAGGGATCGGATACAGATACGCAGTATTTT	CASSGQGSDTDTQYF
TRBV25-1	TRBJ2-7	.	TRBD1	TGTGCCAGCAGTGTACCGGGACAGTCCGAGCAGTACTTC	CASSVPGQSEQYF
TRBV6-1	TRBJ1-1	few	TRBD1	TGTGCCAGCAGAACTAACAGGGGAACCACTGAAGCTTTCTTT	CASRTNRGTTEAFF
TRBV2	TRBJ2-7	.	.	TGTGCCAGCAGTGGGGGCGGTACCTACGAGCAGTACTTC	CASSGGGTYEQYF
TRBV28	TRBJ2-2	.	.	TGTGCCAGCAGTTTACCGAACACCGGGGAGCTGTTTTTT	CASSLPNTGELFF
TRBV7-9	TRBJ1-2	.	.	TGTGCCAGCAGCTTATCAGGCTATGGCTACACCTTC	CASSLSGYGYTF
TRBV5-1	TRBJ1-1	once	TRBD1	TGCGCCAGCAGCGACCGACAGGGGGCGACTGAAGCTTTCTTT	CASSDRQGATEAFF
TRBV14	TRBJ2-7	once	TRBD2	TGTGCCAGCAGCCCAGCGGGAGCTTACGAGCAGTACTTC	CASSPAGAYEQYF
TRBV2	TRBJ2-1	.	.	TGTGCCAGCAGTGAAGGCGGAACCTACAATGAGCAGTTCTTC	CASSEGGTYNEQFF
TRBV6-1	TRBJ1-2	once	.	TGTGCCAGCACGGGGGCCTATGGCTACACCTTC	CASTGAYGYTF
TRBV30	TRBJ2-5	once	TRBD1	TGTGCCTGGTCGTACAGGGGGCATTCAGAGACCCAGTACTTC	CAWSYRGHSETQYF
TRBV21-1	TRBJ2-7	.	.	TGTGCCAGCAGCAAAGAGAAGGGCTGGACAGGGGGAGTATCCTACGAGCAGTACTTC	CASSKEKGWTGGVSYEQYF
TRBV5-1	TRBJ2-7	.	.	TGCGCCAGCAGCAAACGGGAGTTGGACGAGCAGTACTTC	CASSKRELDEQYF
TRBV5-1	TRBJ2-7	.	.	TGCGCCAGCAGCCCCGGGACAACTCCTAAAGAGCAGTACTTC	CASSPGTTPKEQYF
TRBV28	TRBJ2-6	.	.	TGTGCCAGCAGCCACAACTCTGGGGCCAACGTCCTGACTTTC	CASSHNSGANVLTF
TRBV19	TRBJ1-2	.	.	TGTGCCAGTAAGGCGGGCTATGGCTACACCTTC	CASKAGYGYTF
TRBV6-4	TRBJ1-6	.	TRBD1	TGTGCCAGCAGAACCGGGACAGGGATATATAATTCACCCCTCCACTTT	CASRTGTGIYNSPLHF
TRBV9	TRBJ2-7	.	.	TGTGCCAGCAGCGTAGGAATCGGGACGACCTCCTACGAGCAGTACTTC	CASSVGIGTTSYEQYF
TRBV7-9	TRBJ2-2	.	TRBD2	TGTGCCAGCACCGGACTAGCGGCGAACACCGGGGAGCTGTTTTTT	CASTGLAANTGELFF
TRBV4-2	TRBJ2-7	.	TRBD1	TGTGCCAGCAGCCACGCGACAGGGGGGACGTACGAGCAGTACTTC	CASSHATGGTYEQYF
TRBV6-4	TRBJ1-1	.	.	TGTGCCAGCAGTGACTCGACATTCGAGAACACTGAAGCTTTCTTT	CASSDSTFENTEAFF
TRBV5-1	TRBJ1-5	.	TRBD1	TGCGCCAGCAGCCTGACAGGGGCTGGCAATCAGCCCCAGCATTTT	CASSLTGAGNQPQHF
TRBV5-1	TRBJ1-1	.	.	TGCGCCAGCAGCTTGGAGTCGAGACGGAAGTTTGAAGCTTTCTTT	CASSLESRRKFEAFF
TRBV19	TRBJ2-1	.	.	TGTGCCAGTTCTCGAATCGGTACCTACAATGAGCAGTTCTTC	CASSRIGTYNEQFF
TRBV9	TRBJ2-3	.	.	TGTGCCAGCAGCGTAGGAGGGGATACGCAGTATTTT	CASSVGGDTQYF
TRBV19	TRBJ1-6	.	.	TGTGCCAGTAGTATAGGCGGACAGCTTTCACCCCTCCACTTT	CASSIGGQLSPLHF
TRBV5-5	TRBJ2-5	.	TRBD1	TGCGCCAGCAGCCAAGGAGGGACAGGCCAAGAGACCCAGTACTTC	CASSQGGTGQETQYF
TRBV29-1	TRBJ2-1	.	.	TGCAGCGTTGTAACCCCCGGAGGGGGAGCAGCCGAGAGGGAGCAGTTCTTC	CSVVTPGGGAAEREQFF
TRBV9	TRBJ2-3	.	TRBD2	TGTGCCAGCAGCCCCCTATCTAGCGGGGTTCGTGATACGCAGTATTTT	CASSPLSSGVRDTQYF
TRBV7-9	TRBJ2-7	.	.	TGTGCCAGCAGCTTAGCGCACGGACAAGGTCGGTACTTC	CASSLAHGQGRYF
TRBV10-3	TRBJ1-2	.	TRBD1	TGTGCCATCAGGAAAGGACAGGGGGAGGATGGCTACACCTTC	CAIRKGQGEDGYTF
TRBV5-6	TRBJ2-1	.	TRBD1	TGTGCCAGCAGGCGGACAGGGGGCAATGAGCAGTTCTTC	CASRRTGGNEQFF
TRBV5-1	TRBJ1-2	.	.	TGCGCCAGCAGCTTGGGGTCCTATGGCTACACCTTC	CASSLGSYGYTF
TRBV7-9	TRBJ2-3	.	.	TGTGCCAGCAGCTTAGGTATAGGGATGAGCGGCACAGATACGCAGTATTTT	CASSLGIGMSGTDTQYF
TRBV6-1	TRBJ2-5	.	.	TGTGCCAGCAGCGGGGCCGAGACCCAGTACTTC	CASSGAETQYF
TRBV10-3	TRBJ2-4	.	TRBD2	TGTGCCATCAGTCGGGGACTAGCCGGAGGAGCCCCCGGGACGGCCAAAAACATTCAGTACTTC	CAISRGLAGGAPGTAKNIQYF
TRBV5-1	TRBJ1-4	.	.	TGCGCCAGCAGCCAGGCAAATACAGGTGGAGAAGGAAAACTGTTTTTT	CASSQANTGGEGKLFF
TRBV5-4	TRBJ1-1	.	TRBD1	TGTGCCAGCAGCACAGGGACAGGGGGGACTGAAGCTTTCTTT	CASSTGTGGTEAFF
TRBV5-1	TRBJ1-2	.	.	TGCGCCAGCAGCTTGGATGGGGATCCGGCTGGCTACACCTTC	CASSLDGDPAGYTF
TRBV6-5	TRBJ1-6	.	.	TGTGCCAGCGCGGCTGTTGGGGTTGGGTCACCCCTCCACTTT	CASAAVGVGSPLHF
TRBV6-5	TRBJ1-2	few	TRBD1	TGTGCCAGCAGTTCCCCTGGACAGGGGGCGGGGGGCTACACCTTC	CASSSPGQGAGGYTF
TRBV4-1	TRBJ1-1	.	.	TGCGCCAGCAGCCGAATGGGAATTCCGCCCTTTGAAGCTTTCTTT	CASSRMGIPPFEAFF
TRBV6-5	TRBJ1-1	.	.	TGTGCCAGCAGTCCTAACCCAGGTTCATTCACTGAAGCTTTCTTT	CASSPNPGSFTEAFF